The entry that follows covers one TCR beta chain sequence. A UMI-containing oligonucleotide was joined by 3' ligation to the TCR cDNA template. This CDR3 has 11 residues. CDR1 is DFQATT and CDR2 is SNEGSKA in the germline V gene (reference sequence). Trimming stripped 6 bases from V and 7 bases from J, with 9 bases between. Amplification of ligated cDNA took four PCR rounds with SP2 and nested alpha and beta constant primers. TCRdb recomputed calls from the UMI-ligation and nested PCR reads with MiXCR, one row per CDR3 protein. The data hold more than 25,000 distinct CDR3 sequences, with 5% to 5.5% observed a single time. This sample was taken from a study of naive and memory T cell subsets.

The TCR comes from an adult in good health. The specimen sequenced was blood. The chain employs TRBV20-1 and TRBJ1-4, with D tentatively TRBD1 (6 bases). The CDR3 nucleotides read TGCAGTGCCGCCAGGGGTGAAAAACTGTTTTTT. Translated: CSAARGEKLFF.